This T cell receptor beta chain was identified during a study of CD8 T cells in Susac syndrome (dated 2019 in TCRdb). In terms of the full investigation: The study used repertoire sequencing to test whether antigen drove CD8+ T cell activation and differentiation in Susac syndrome. The clonality of the CD8+ T cell repertoire was compared across 11 to 12 healthy donors, around 14 Susac syndrome patients and around 16 multiple sclerosis patients. The paper as a whole reports these results and caveats: The number of individuals in the TCR sequencing and HLA analysis was recognized as being relatively small.

High-throughput TCR beta sequencing profiled peripheral blood CD8+ and CD4+ T cells from healthy donors, Susac syndrome patients and multiple sclerosis patients. Healthy donors were included as age- and sex-matched controls. CD8+ TEMRA cells were enriched by FACS, while bulk CD8+ and CD4+ T cells were purified by magnetic negative isolation. Blood was drawn into EDTA tubes, processed within 24 hours, and PBMCs were isolated by density gradient centrifugation. PBMCs intended for TCR sequencing were cryopreserved in liquid nitrogen and were subsequently thawed in a 37 degrees C water bath. The sorted or isolated CD4+, CD8+ and CD8+ TEMRA cells reached a purity of at least 90%. RNA was extracted with the RNeasy kit and 0.5 to 1 ug was reverse transcribed using random hexamers. The immunoSEQ multiplex PCR assay, covering 54 Vbeta and 13 Jbeta segments, was used to amplify TCR beta CDR3 regions. PCR amplification bias was corrected using a synthetic template baseline for primer optimization and computational correction. The authors' analysis ran thus. Reads were annotated to V, D and J genes per IMGT and analyzed with immunoSEQ Analyzer, keeping only productive sequences. To calculate clonality, Shannon entropy was normalized by log2 of the number of productive unique sequences and then subtracted from one. For each patient and control, public and private clones were evaluated within the 100 most prevalent clones. A clone was defined as Susac-specific if it was absent from the healthy and MS cohorts, from roughly 990 published viral clones and from other ImmuneACCESS disease sequences. TCRdb redid the processing of the public reads, applying fastp at Q25 and MiXCR, and retained in-frame beta chains. Each record represents a unique CDR3 protein, reported with the most common genes and DNA among its rows. The V and J calls here are based on TCRdb, not the publication. Here the sample has 90,000 to 150,000 distinct CDR3 sequences; around 90% occur a single time. Approximately 0.13% of the sample belongs to the ten largest clones.

This clonotype has just one count. Its antigen is unknown. The junction shows a germline mismatch at one end, possibly a read error. This receptor was identified in a human donor in good health. The sequenced material came from CD8+ T cells from PBMCs.

Here the CDR3 is given as CASSQDQGTQYF. The nucleotide sequence is TGTGCCAGCAGCCAAGACCAAGGGACCCAGTACTTC. The sequence joins TRBV3-1 to TRBJ2-5, with the D segment identity uncertain. The CDR3 goes from the cysteine to the phenylalanine over 12 residues. Only the CDR3 portion is preserved as DNA: 36 bases, with reading frame beginning at the first base. CDR1 LGHDT and CDR2 YNNKEL are derived from the germline V gene (reference sequence).